Included here is one T cell receptor (beta chain) sequence, with context. The data belong to a study of blood T cell repertoires in COVID-19. V lost 5 bases to trimming and J lost 6 bases; unmatched junction nucleotides: 5. The CDR3 spans 13 residues. TCRdb keeps only in-frame clones here, not all; method: immunoSEQ multiplex PCR. Of roughly 230,000 clones in the sample, around 82% are singletons; the top ten hold 3.4%. This receptor was obtained from a man aged 45-60 years who had recovered from COVID-19. The sample was PBMCs or T cells enriched from blood (not recorded which). This rearrangement joins TRBV12-3 or TRBV12-4 to TRBJ2-7, with 9 bases fitting TRBD1. The CDR3 sequence is CASSPGQGSEQYF. For the CDR3, the DNA is TGTGCCAGCAGTCCGGGACAGGGCTCCGAGCAGTACTTC.